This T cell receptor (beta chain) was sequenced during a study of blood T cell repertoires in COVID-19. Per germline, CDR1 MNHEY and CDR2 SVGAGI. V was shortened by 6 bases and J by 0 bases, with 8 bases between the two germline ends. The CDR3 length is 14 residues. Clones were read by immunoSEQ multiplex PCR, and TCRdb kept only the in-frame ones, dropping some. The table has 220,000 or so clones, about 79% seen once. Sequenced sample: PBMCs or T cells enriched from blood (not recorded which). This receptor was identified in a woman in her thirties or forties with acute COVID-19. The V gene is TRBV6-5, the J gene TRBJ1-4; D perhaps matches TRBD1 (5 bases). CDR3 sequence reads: CASSPTATNEKLFF. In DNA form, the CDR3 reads TGTGCCAGCAGCCCGACAGCAACTAATGAAAAACTGTTTTTT.